This TCR beta chain came from a study of blood T cell repertoires in COVID-19. For the study at large: Both acute and convalescent COVID-19 samples were obtained from the United States, Italy and Spain. PBMCs, B-cell-depleted T cells, or T cells were the source of the cDNA or gDNA that made up the material.

Study processing details: By means of reference gene primer amplification, nucleated cell counts were estimated. Assay used: immunoSEQ multiplex PCR; TCRdb lists only in-frame clones, some missing. Clone size and V and J calls were adopted from that table, with D and trimming inferred from the DNA. The sample has roughly 200,000 clones, about 76% seen once. Germline assignment: CDR1 GTSNPN and CDR2 SVGIG (reference sequence). V was shortened by 3 bases and J by 6 bases, with 23 bases between the two germline ends. This CDR3 has 16 residues. The sequence derives from a woman aged 45-65 years with active or convalescent COVID-19. The chain combines TRBV30 with TRBJ1-2; the D gene is possibly TRBD1 (6 bases). Sequenced: peripheral blood. CDR3 DNA sequence: TGTGCCTGGAGAGGGGGTTCAGAGGCCTATCAGCATGGCTACACCTTC. It specifies CAWRGGSEAYQHGYTF.